Given below is one T cell receptor beta chain in context. The germline V and J ends were trimmed by 0 bases and 0 bases, with 6 bases remaining between them. This CDR3 comprises 15 residues. Germline V gene lookup returns CDR1 MNHEY and CDR2 SVGAGI. PCR was performed using 60 Vbeta and 13 Jbeta primers. Libraries were prepared by immunoSEQ multiplex PCR; TCRdb keeps only in-frame clonotypes and omits some of them. The table lists more than 95,000 clones, roughly four fifths of them singletons. The data derive from a study of cytomegalovirus exposure and HLA in healthy donors. The sequenced sample consisted of PBMCs. The chain is built from TRBV6-5 and TRBJ1-5; no clear D. The receptor was isolated from a woman aged 40 to 49 in good health and CMV-seronegative. Here the CDR3 reads CASSYSRYSNQPQHF. In nucleotides, the CDR3 is TGTGCCAGCAGTTACTCCCGCTATAGCAATCAGCCCCAGCATTTT.